Following are 30 T cell receptor beta chains from one sample sequenced in a study of blood T cell repertoires in COVID-19. TCRdb keeps only in-frame clones here, not all; method: immunoSEQ multiplex PCR. The data show under 150,000 clones, with around 84% seen just once and 3% to 3.5% held by the top ten. The sequenced sample was peripheral blood. The source is a man aged 40-49 years with acute or convalescent COVID-19.

This clone was seen only a few times. This chain uses TRBV10-3 with TRBJ2-4; 7 bases are shared with TRBD1. J gave up 7 bases and V 0 bases, and 3 bases lay outside the gene matches. From germline, CDR1 is ENHRY and CDR2 SYGVKD. The CDR3 covers 14 residues. CDR3 in amino acids: CAISESGQANIQYF. The CDR3 nucleotides are TGTGCCATCAGTGAGTCAGGACAGGCGAACATTCAGTACTTC.

The chain is built from TRBV5-1 and TRBJ2-6; 14 nucleotides align to TRBD2. This CDR3 is 18 amino acids long. V shed 4 bases, J shed 4 bases, and the junction held 7 bases outside the gene matches. Germline V gives CDR1 SGHRS, CDR2 YFSETQ. CDR3 sequence reads: CASSVPGLAGVGANVLTF. In DNA, the CDR3 is TGCGCCAGCAGCGTCCCGGGACTAGCGGGGGTAGGGGCCAACGTCCTGACTTTC. The complete variable domain, with remaining parts taken from reference TRBV5-1 and TRBJ2-6, reads KAGVTQTPRYLIKTRGQQVTLSCSPISGHRSVSWYQQTPGQGLQFLFEYFSETQRNKGNFPGRFSGRQFSNSRSEMNVSTLELGDSALYLCASSVPGLAGVGANVLTFGAGSRLTVL.

This chain uses TRBV11-2 with TRBJ2-2; D perhaps matches TRBD2 (6 bases). Germline values: CDR1 SGHAT, CDR2 FQNNGV. The CDR3 has 16 amino acids. V was pared by 5 bases and J by 5 bases, with 18 bases between. CDR3 in DNA: TGTGCCAGCAGCCCCTTGAAGGGCGGGAATACCGGGGAGCTGTTTTTT. Protein product: CASSPLKGGNTGELFF.

On this clone: Other DNA sequences in the same sample also yield this CDR3. V is TRBV4-3 and J is TRBJ2-3; TRBD2 matches 9 bases. V trimming: 1 base; J trimming: 4 bases; junction bases outside the gene matches: 6. The CDR3 runs 16 residues. Germline V gene data show CDR1 as LGHNA and CDR2 as YSLEER. Here the CDR3 DNA reads TGCGCCAGCAGCCAAGCTGGCGGGGGGGGCCCAGATACGCAGTATTTT. Its translation: CASSQAGGGGPDTQYF.

The J gene is TRBJ1-2, the V gene TRBV19, with 8 bases aligning to TRBD1. From germline, CDR1 is LNHDA and CDR2 SQIVND (reference sequence). The CDR3 extends over 13 amino acids. J gave up 5 bases and V 4 bases, and 3 bases lay outside the gene matches. In DNA, the CDR3 is TGTGCCAGTAGTAATGACAGGGGTTATGGCTACACCTTC. Its protein is CASSNDRGYGYTF.

V and J are TRBV10-1 and TRBJ1-4; tentative D call: TRBD1 (5 bases). V was pared by 8 bases and J by 4 bases, with 14 bases between. Germline CDR1 reads WNHNN; CDR2 reads SYGVQD (reference sequence). CDR3 size: 14 residues. CDR3 in DNA: TGCGCCAGCGGGGCGGACGGCGATAATGAAAAACTGTTTTTT. It yields the protein CASGADGDNEKLFF.

This clone was found a few times. For the CDR3, the DNA is TGTGCTAGTGGTTTGGTAGTACGGACAGGACGCTCTGCCTCTGGAAACACCATATATTTT. This gives the protein CASGLVVRTGRSASGNTIYF. The chain links TRBV12-5 to TRBJ1-3; TRBD1 matches at 7 bases. J lost 0 bases, V lost 0 bases, and 14 bases had no gene match. From germline, CDR1 is LGHNT and CDR2 FRNRAP. There are 20 residues in the CDR3.

This chain connects TRBV18 to TRBJ1-6; 9 nucleotides agree with TRBD1. V was pared by 3 bases and J by 4 bases, with 1 base of the junction left unmatched. The CDR3 spans 15 residues. Germline V gene data show CDR1 as KGHSH and CDR2 as LQKENI. CDR3 residues: CASSPDRGYNSPLHF. As DNA, the CDR3 is TGTGCCAGCTCACCGGACAGGGGATATAATTCACCCCTCCACTTT. Full variable domain (missing parts from reference TRBV18 and TRBJ1-6): NAGVMQNPRHLVRRRGQEARLRCSPMKGHSHVYWYRQLPEEGLKFMVYLQKENIIDESGMPKERFSAEFPKEGPSILRIQQVVRGDSAAYFCASSPDRGYNSPLHFGNGTRLTVT.

V is TRBV27 and J is TRBJ2-1; D is undetermined. Per germline, CDR1 MNHEY and CDR2 SMNVEV (reference sequence). The CDR3 sequence is 11 residues long. Trimming removed 5 bases from V and 7 bases from J, with 6 bases in between. The CDR3 sequence: CASSTTNEQFF. CDR3 sequence (DNA): TGTGCCAGCAGTACCACTAATGAGCAGTTCTTC.

The chain joins TRBV5-1 to TRBJ2-2, with 8 nucleotides matching TRBD1. V lost 4 bases, J lost 0 bases, and 5 bases stayed unmatched. The V gene's germline CDR1 is SGHRS and CDR2 YFSETQ. The CDR3 totals 16 residues. CDR3 sequence: CASSISGGANTGELFF. CDR3 coding DNA: TGCGCCAGCAGCATATCAGGGGGCGCGAACACCGGGGAGCTGTTTTTT.

The chain uses TRBV5-1 and TRBJ2-7, with D perhaps matching TRBD1 (6 bases). Deletions cut 4 bases from V and 7 bases from J, with 21 bases between. The CDR3 is made up of 15 amino acids. CDR1 SGHRS and CDR2 YFSETQ come from the germline V gene. Here the CDR3 DNA reads TGCGCCAGCAGCCGACAGGCCATGGAGCGTACTGAGCAGTACTTC. It encodes CASSRQAMERTEQYF.

J is TRBJ1-2 and V is TRBV3-1 (or the pseudogene TRBV3-2); 7 positions match TRBD1. The CDR3 spans 14 residues. Germline CDR1 is LGHDT and CDR2 is YNNKEL (reference sequence). With 5 bases clipped from V and 7 bases from J, the junction kept 10 bases outside the gene matches. The DNA of the CDR3 is TGTGCCAGCAGCGAACCAGGGGGGATGGGTGGCTACACCTTC. Translating gives CASSEPGGMGGYTF.

J is TRBJ2-7 and V is TRBV5-1, with D perhaps TRBD2 (5 bases). Looked up from germline, CDR1 is SGHRS and CDR2 is YFSETQ. The CDR3 contains 15 residues. Trimming took 4 bases from V and 2 from J, leaving 16 bases between them. For the CDR3, the DNA is TGCGCCAGCAGCCCCGCGCCGGGGTTAACCTACGAGCAGTACTTC. It is translated as CASSPAPGLTYEQYF.

This clone was counted only a few times. The chain carries TRBV7-9 and TRBJ1-3; D uncertain. Trimming removed 1 base at V and 0 bases at J, with 10 bases between. Germline CDR1 and CDR2: SEHNR and FQNEAQ (reference sequence). The CDR3 runs to 16 residues. CDR3 nucleotide sequence: TGTGCCAGCAGCTTAGGGCAGGCCATCTCTGGAAACACCATATATTTT. It is translated as CASSLGQAISGNTIYF.

The chain links TRBV3-1 (or the pseudogene TRBV3-2) to TRBJ2-2; 14 bases map to TRBD2. CDR3 length equals 17 residues. CDR1 is LGHDT and CDR2 is YNNKEL in the germline V gene (reference sequence). V dropped 4 bases and J dropped 2; count of bases not matched to a gene: 3. CDR3: CASSRGLAGANTGELFF. The CDR3 DNA reads as TGTGCCAGCAGCCGGGGACTAGCGGGAGCAAACACCGGGGAGCTGTTTTTT.

This rearrangement joins TRBV27 to TRBJ2-3; 13 bases agree with TRBD2. Looked up from germline, CDR1 is MNHEY and CDR2 is SMNVEV (reference sequence). This CDR3 has 18 amino acids. With V trimmed by 6 bases and J by 3 bases, 12 bases remained unmatched. CDR3: CASSPTLRTSGGTDTQYF. The CDR3 DNA reads as TGTGCCAGCAGCCCAACCCTGCGGACTAGCGGGGGTACAGATACGCAGTATTTT.

J is TRBJ2-1 and V is TRBV11-2; 10 bases match TRBD2. The V segment lost 3 bases and the J segment 4 bases; nucleotides outside the gene matches: 9. In germline, CDR1 is SGHAT, CDR2 FQNNGV. The CDR3 is made up of 17 amino acids. This chain's CDR3 is CASSFGSGGTKYNEQFF. The CDR3 DNA is TGTGCCAGCAGCTTTGGTAGCGGGGGGACTAAGTACAATGAGCAGTTCTTC.

The chain is built from TRBV30 and TRBJ2-2; 7 bases match TRBD2. Germline assignment: CDR1 GTSNPN and CDR2 SVGIG (reference sequence). V shed 0 bases and J 1 base; nucleotides not matched to a gene: 5. There are 16 residues in the CDR3. The CDR3 nucleotides read TGTGCCTGGAGTGTACTGGGAGGGTTGAACACCGGGGAGCTGTTTTTT. Translating it yields CAWSVLGGLNTGELFF.

This chain joins TRBV27 and TRBJ1-5; D is ambiguous. The germline CDR1 and CDR2 sequences are MNHEY and SMNVEV (reference sequence). With 7 bases removed from V and 3 bases from J, the gap between germline ends came to 10 bases. The CDR3 is made up of 13 amino acids. This CDR3 is CASMSGLNQPQHF. For the CDR3, the DNA is TGTGCCAGCATGTCTGGACTCAATCAGCCCCAGCATTTT.

V is TRBV18 and J is TRBJ2-3; a possible D gene is TRBD1 (6 bases). V lost 1 base, J lost 6 bases, and 8 bases lay in between. Germline CDR1 reads KGHSH; CDR2 reads LQKENI. This CDR3 region has 13 residues. The CDR3 protein is CASSPQGEDTQYF. CDR3 sequence (DNA): TGTGCCAGCTCACCACAGGGGGAGGATACGCAGTATTTT. The full variable domain, completed using reference TRBV18 and TRBJ2-3, is NAGVMQNPRHLVRRRGQEARLRCSPMKGHSHVYWYRQLPEEGLKFMVYLQKENIIDESGMPKERFSAEFPKEGPSILRIQQVVRGDSAAYFCASSPQGEDTQYFGPGTRLTVL.

The V and J genes are TRBV6-5 and TRBJ1-6; a possible D gene is TRBD1 (5 bases). This CDR3 spans 15 amino acids. Between the trimmed V and J ends, which lost 6 bases and 8 bases, there was a span of 17 bases. Germline V CDR1 and CDR2: MNHEY, SVGAGI. Here the CDR3 reads CASRQAGQGYSPLHF. CDR3 sequence (DNA): TGTGCCAGCAGACAGGCAGGGCAGGGCTATTCACCCCTCCACTTT.

This clone was counted a few times. This chain connects TRBV29-1 to TRBJ2-1; weak D call: TRBD1 (5 bases). Germline CDR1 is SQVTM and CDR2 is ANQGSEA. V was clipped by 3 bases and J by 12 bases, with 18 bases between them. This CDR3 region has 13 residues. CDR3 loop: CSVEFIRSGPQFF. The CDR3 coding sequence is TGCAGCGTTGAGTTTATACGGTCAGGGCCGCAGTTCTTC.

This sequence joins TRBV11-3 and TRBJ1-3; D unclear. The CDR3 sequence is 15 residues long. V lost 1 base and J lost 0, with 7 bases in between. Germline assignment: CDR1 SGHNT and CDR2 YENEEA. The CDR3 sequence is CASSLGGSSGNTIYF. The CDR3, as DNA: TGTGCCAGCAGCTTAGGCGGGAGCTCTGGAAACACCATATATTTT.

The genes are TRBV21-1 and TRBJ2-7; TRBD2 was called by the table and not checked on the DNA. TRBV21-1 constitutes a pseudogene. The CDR3 is 18 amino acids. The chain's CDR3 is CASSKALLATLLSYEQYF. For the CDR3, the DNA is TGTGCCAGCAGCAAAGCGCTTTTAGCTACCCTTTTGTCCTACGAGCAGTACTTC.

This clone occurred once. This chain links TRBV4-1 with TRBJ1-2; 9 nucleotides match TRBD1. V shed 0 bases, J shed 10 bases, and the junction held 6 bases outside the gene matches. The CDR3 contains 14 residues. Per germline, CDR1 MGHRA and CDR2 YSYEKL. CDR3 nucleotides: TGCGCCAGCAGCCAAGAAGGGACAGGGAGGATCTACACCTTC. It yields the protein CASSQEGTGRIYTF.

The chain carries TRBV19 and TRBJ1-4; 7 bases agree with TRBD1. CDR3 length: 16 residues. The J segment lost 3 bases and the V segment lost 9 bases, leaving 13 bases of the junction unmatched. Looked up from germline, CDR1 is LNHDA and CDR2 is SQIVND (reference sequence). CDR3 region: CASKSLQGKPNEKLFF. In DNA, the CDR3 is TGTGCCAGCAAGAGCCTACAGGGGAAACCTAATGAAAAACTGTTTTTT.

This clone turned up a few times. This CDR3 reads CASSQVVLSGANVLTF. CDR3 bases: TGCGCCAGCAGCCAAGTAGTCCTCTCTGGGGCCAACGTCCTGACTTTC. The chain recombines TRBV4-1 with TRBJ2-6; D gene unclear. Trimming stripped 1 base from V and 0 bases from J, with 7 bases between. CDR1 is MGHRA and CDR2 is YSYEKL in the germline V gene. CDR3 length equals 16 residues.

V gene TRBV6-5 combines with J gene TRBJ1-2; D may be TRBD1 (5 bases). Germline loops: CDR1 MNHEY, CDR2 SVGAGI. The CDR3 is made up of 15 amino acids. Trimming pared 1 base from V and 6 bases from J, leaving 15 bases between. CDR3 nucleotide sequence: TGTGCCAGCAGTTACTTACCTGGGGGGGGAAATGGCTACACCTTC. This translates into CASSYLPGGGNGYTF.

This clone occurred once. The J gene is TRBJ1-1, the V gene TRBV14; possibly TRBD1 for D (5 bases). The CDR3 is made up of 13 amino acids. The V end was cut by 4 bases, the J end by 7 bases, with 13 bases between. Germline V CDR1 and CDR2: SGHDN, FVKESK. The CDR3: CASSPRVGGEAFF. The DNA of the CDR3 is TGTGCCAGCAGCCCGAGGGTGGGGGGTGAAGCTTTCTTT.

This clone was picked up a small number of times. The rearrangement uses TRBV30 and TRBJ1-2; D uncertain. V was cut by 4 bases and J by 8 bases, with 17 bases left in between. CDR3 size: 13 residues. CDR1 and CDR2 (germline): GTSNPN, SVGIG (reference sequence). The CDR3: CAWTLESLNGYTF. CDR3 in DNA: TGTGCCTGGACCCTCGAGTCTCTCAACGGCTACACCTTC.